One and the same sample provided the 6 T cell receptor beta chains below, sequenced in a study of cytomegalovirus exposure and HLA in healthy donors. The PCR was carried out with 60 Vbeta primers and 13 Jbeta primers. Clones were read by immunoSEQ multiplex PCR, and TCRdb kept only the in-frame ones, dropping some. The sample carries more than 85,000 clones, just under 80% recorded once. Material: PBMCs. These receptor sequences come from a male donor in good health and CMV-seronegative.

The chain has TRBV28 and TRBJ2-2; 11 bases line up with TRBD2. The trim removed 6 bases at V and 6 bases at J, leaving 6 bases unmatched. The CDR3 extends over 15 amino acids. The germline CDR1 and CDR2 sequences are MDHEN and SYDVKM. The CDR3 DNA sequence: TGTGCCAGCAGCTTAGGACTAGCGGGTGCCGGGGAGCTGTTTTTT. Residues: CASSLGLAGAGELFF.

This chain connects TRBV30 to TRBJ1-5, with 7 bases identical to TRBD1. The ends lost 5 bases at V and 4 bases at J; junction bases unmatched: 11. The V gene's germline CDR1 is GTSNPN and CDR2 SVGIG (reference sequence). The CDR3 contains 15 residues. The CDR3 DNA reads TGTGCCTGGGATCGCGGACAGGTACTAAATCAGCCCCAGCATTTT. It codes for CAWDRGQVLNQPQHF.

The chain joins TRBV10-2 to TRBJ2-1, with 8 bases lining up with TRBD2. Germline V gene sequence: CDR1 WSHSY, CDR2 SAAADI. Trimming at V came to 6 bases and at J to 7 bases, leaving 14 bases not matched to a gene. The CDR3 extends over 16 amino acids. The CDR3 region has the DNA TGCGCCAGCAGCCCCCTTCGGGAGGGCCGGGGGAATGAGCAGTTCTTC. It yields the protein CASSPLREGRGNEQFF.

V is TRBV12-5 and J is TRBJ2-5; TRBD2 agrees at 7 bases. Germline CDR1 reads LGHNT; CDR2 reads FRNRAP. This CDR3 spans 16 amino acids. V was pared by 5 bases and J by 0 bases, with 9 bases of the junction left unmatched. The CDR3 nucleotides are TGTGCTAGTGGTGCTACACTAGCGCCGTACCAAGAGACCCAGTACTTC. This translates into CASGATLAPYQETQYF.

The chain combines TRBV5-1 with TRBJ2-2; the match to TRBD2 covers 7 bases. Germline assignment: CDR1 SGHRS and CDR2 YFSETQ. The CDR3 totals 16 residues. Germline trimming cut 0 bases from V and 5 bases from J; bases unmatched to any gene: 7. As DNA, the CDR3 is TGCGCCAGCAGCTTGGCCGGGGTAGCGGGTACCGGGGAGCTGTTTTTT. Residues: CASSLAGVAGTGELFF.

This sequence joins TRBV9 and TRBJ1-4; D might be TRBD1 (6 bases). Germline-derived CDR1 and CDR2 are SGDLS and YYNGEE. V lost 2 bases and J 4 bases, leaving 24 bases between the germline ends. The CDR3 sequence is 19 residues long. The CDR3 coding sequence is TGTGCCAGCAGCGTGTCTCCCCTCGGTGGGGAGGGGGTTAATGAAAAACTGTTTTTT. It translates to CASSVSPLGGEGVNEKLFF.